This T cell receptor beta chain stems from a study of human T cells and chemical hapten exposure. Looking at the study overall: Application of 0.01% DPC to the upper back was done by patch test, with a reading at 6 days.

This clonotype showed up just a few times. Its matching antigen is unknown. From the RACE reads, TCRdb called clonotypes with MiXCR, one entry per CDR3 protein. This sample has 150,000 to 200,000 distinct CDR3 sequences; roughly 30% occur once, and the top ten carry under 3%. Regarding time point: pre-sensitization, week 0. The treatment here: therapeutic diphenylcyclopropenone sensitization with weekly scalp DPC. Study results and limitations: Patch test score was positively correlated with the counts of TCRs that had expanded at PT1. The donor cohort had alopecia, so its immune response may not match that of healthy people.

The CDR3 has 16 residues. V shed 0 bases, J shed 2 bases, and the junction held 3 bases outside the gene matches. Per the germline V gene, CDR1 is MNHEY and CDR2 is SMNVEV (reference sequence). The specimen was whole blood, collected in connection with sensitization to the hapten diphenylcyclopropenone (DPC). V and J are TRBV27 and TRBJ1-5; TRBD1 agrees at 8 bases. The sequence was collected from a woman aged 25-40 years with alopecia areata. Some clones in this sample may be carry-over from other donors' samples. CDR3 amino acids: CASSLSGTGRNQPQHF. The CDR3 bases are TGTGCCAGCAGTTTATCCGGGACAGGCCGCAATCAGCCCCAGCATTTT.